This T cell receptor beta chain was captured in a study of OX40 agonist ivuxolimab in advanced cancers. Study-wide context: A male proportion of 82.7% was recorded, with mean age about 60 years and range 23 to 79.

Findings and limits, study-wide: At doses 0.1 to 3.0 mg/kg, CD4+ and CD8+ clones expanded.

Remarks on this clone: Its specificity is not known.

Sampling times: baseline, cycle 4 day 1, cycle 7 day 1. TCRdb's table, derived via immunoSEQ multiplex PCR, lists solely in-frame clones and lacks some. This table has tens of thousands of clones, 70% to 90% appearing once. This TCR came from an adult with an advanced solid tumor such as melanoma, head and neck, liver or kidney cancer. Sequencing used CD4+ or CD8+ T cells sorted from blood, obtained in a trial of the OX40 agonist ivuxolimab.

CDR3 region: CASSWATGNEKLFF. CDR3 in DNA: TGTGCCAGCAGTTGGGCGACAGGGAATGAAAAACTGTTTTTT. This chain uses TRBV27 with TRBJ1-4, with 7 bases lining up with TRBD1. With 4 bases clipped from V and 5 bases from J, the junction kept 4 bases outside the gene matches. The CDR3 contains 14 residues. Germline V gene sequence: CDR1 MNHEY, CDR2 SMNVEV (reference sequence).